Listed here are 20 T cell receptor beta chains from one sample, sequenced in a study of long-term antiretroviral therapy in people with HIV. With survey level as its setting, the immunoSEQ assay was v3.0. The method was immunoSEQ multiplex PCR; TCRdb's version includes in-frame clones alone and lacks a portion of them. The sample consists of roughly 40,000 clones, 75% to 90% of them appearing once. Sequencing was performed on unsorted PBMCs, taken just before starting antiretroviral therapy. These receptors were collected from a young woman with HIV.

The gene calls are TRBV2 and TRBJ2-7, with TRBD2 matching over 10 bases. With 6 bases clipped from V and 5 bases from J, the junction kept 4 bases outside the gene matches. This CDR3 contains 13 residues. Germline V gene lookup returns CDR1 SNHLY and CDR2 FYNNEI. CDR3 DNA sequence: TGTGCCAGCAGAGTAGCGGGAGGAAACGAGCAGTACTTC. The encoded protein is CASRVAGGNEQYF. The full variable domain, rest sourced from reference TRBV2 and TRBJ2-7, is EPEVTQTPSHQVTQMGQEVILRCVPISNHLYFYWYRQILGQKVEFLVSFYNNEISEKSEIFDDQFSVERPDGSNFTLKIRSTKLEDSAMYFCASRVAGGNEQYFGPGTRLTVT.

The chain combines TRBV27 with TRBJ2-7; 8 bases are shared with TRBD2. With 5 bases clipped from V and 7 bases from J, the junction kept 16 bases outside the gene matches. The germline gives CDR1 MNHEY, CDR2 SMNVEV (reference sequence). The CDR3 extends over 16 amino acids. CDR3 amino acids: CASSVGGAGGRREQYF. The CDR3 DNA reads TGTGCCAGCAGTGTAGGTGGGGCGGGAGGACGAAGGGAGCAGTACTTC.

This chain joins TRBV19 and TRBJ2-1, with 11 bases lining up with TRBD2. V was clipped by 7 bases and J by 6 bases; unmatched bases: 8. CDR1 and CDR2 from the germline V gene are LNHDA and SQIVND (reference sequence). The CDR3 has 15 residues. The CDR3 DNA follows: TGTGCCAGTATAGAAACCGGGACTAGCGGCAATGAGCAGTTCTTC. Its protein product is CASIETGTSGNEQFF.

The chain recombines TRBV18 with TRBJ2-2; D possibly corresponds to TRBD1 (5 bases). Trimming pared 4 bases from V and 4 bases from J, leaving 19 bases between. This CDR3 comprises 17 residues. CDR1 is KGHSH and CDR2 is LQKENI in the germline V gene. As DNA, the CDR3 is TGTGCCAGCTCACATGACAGTGGGGCGAGAGGCACCGGGGAGCTGTTTTTT. Amino acids: CASSHDSGARGTGELFF.

The gene calls are TRBV7-9 and TRBJ2-7, with a possible D match to TRBD1 (5 bases). V shed 11 bases and J shed 2 bases, with 13 bases lying between them. The CDR3 has 12 residues. Germline V gives CDR1 SEHNR, CDR2 FQNEAQ (reference sequence). CDR3 in DNA: TGTGCCGGTTCGTTGGGGCCCTACGAGCAGTACTTC. Translation gives CAGSLGPYEQYF.

The table lists this clone with a count of one. The V gene is TRBV4-1, the J gene TRBJ1-5, with a weak D call TRBD1 (6 bases). Between the trimmed V and J ends, which lost 0 bases and 11 bases, there was a span of 14 bases. The CDR3 extends over 14 amino acids. CDR1 and CDR2 from the germline V gene are MGHRA and YSYEKL. CDR3 loop: CASSQDAGDWAQHF. The CDR3, as DNA: TGCGCCAGCAGCCAAGATGCAGGGGACTGGGCCCAGCATTTT.

This clone came up a few times. The chain combines TRBV20-1 with TRBJ1-1; perhaps TRBD1 as D (5 bases). This CDR3 has 10 residues. The V end lost 6 bases, the J end lost 13 bases, and 15 bases lay between the germline ends. CDR1 and CDR2 from the germline V gene are DFQATT and SNEGSKA (reference sequence). CDR3 sequence reads: CSANTGTFFF. CDR3 DNA sequence: TGCAGTGCCAATACCGGGACGTTTTTCTTT.

The chain links TRBV7-2 to TRBJ2-3; D is unresolved. V was pared by 1 base and J by 0 bases, with 14 bases between. In germline, CDR1 is SGHTA, CDR2 FQGNSA. There are 17 residues in the CDR3. DNA of the CDR3: TGTGCCAGCAGCTTAGGCCCTATCGGAACTAGCACAGATACGCAGTATTTT. Its protein product is CASSLGPIGTSTDTQYF.

The chain is built from TRBV10-2 and TRBJ2-7; tentative D call: TRBD2 (5 bases). The CDR3 spans 13 residues. V was clipped by 4 bases and J by 5 bases, with 12 bases between them. Germline values: CDR1 WSHSY, CDR2 SAAADI. CDR3 in amino acids: CASSVDGLDEQYF. CDR3 DNA: TGCGCCAGCAGTGTAGACGGACTCGACGAGCAGTACTTC.

The chain couples TRBV6-4 to TRBJ2-2; D might be TRBD1 (6 bases). The CDR3 has 13 residues. Per germline, CDR1 MRHNA and CDR2 SNTAGT. Trimming removed 3 bases from V and 4 bases from J, with 6 bases in between. CDR3 sequence (DNA): TGTGCCAGCAGTGAGGACAGCACCGGGGAGCTGTTTTTT. As protein: CASSEDSTGELFF.

CDR3 loop: CASSPPPRGPENTGELFF. The CDR3 region has the DNA TGTGCCAGCAGTCCGCCTCCTAGGGGTCCCGAGAACACCGGGGAGCTGTTTTTT. The chain combines TRBV28 with TRBJ2-2; a possible D gene is TRBD1 (5 bases). Germline V gene data show CDR1 as MDHEN and CDR2 as SYDVKM. V lost 5 bases to trimming and J lost 1 base, with 20 bases between them. CDR3 length: 18 amino acids.

The chain recombines TRBV6-5 with TRBJ1-2, with D unclear. The V end was cut by 4 bases, the J end by 8 bases, with 8 bases between. This CDR3 contains 11 residues. Germline loops: CDR1 MNHEY, CDR2 SVGAGI. The chain's CDR3 is CASSSPRGYTF. CDR3 nucleotide sequence: TGTGCCAGCAGTTCCCCCAGGGGCTACACCTTC.

V usage is TRBV5-6 and J usage is TRBJ2-3, with 7 bases that match TRBD2. Germline assignment: CDR1 SGHDT and CDR2 YYEEEE. The trim removed 4 bases at V and 0 bases at J, leaving 11 bases unmatched. This CDR3 spans 17 amino acids. This chain's CDR3 is CASSPPELASSTDTQYF. For the CDR3, the DNA is TGTGCCAGCAGCCCACCTGAACTAGCGTCTAGCACAGATACGCAGTATTTT.

The chain joins TRBV27 to TRBJ2-7; D possibly corresponds to TRBD1 (5 bases). This CDR3 has 13 residues. Germline assignment: CDR1 MNHEY and CDR2 SMNVEV (reference sequence). With 5 bases removed from V and 3 bases from J, the gap between germline ends came to 11 bases. As DNA, the CDR3 is TGTGCCAGCAGTCAAGACAGTTTCTACGAGCAGTACTTC. It encodes CASSQDSFYEQYF.

This chain uses TRBV5-1 with TRBJ1-2, with TRBD1 as a possible D gene (5 bases). Germline V gives CDR1 SGHRS, CDR2 YFSETQ. The length of the CDR3 is 13 residues. V was shortened by 0 bases and J by 8 bases, with 11 bases between the two germline ends. The CDR3, as DNA: TGCGCCAGCAGCTTGGGGCCGCGGGACGGCTACACCTTC. This codes for CASSLGPRDGYTF. Variable domain in full (rest from reference TRBV5-1 and TRBJ1-2): KAGVTQTPRYLIKTRGQQVTLSCSPISGHRSVSWYQQTPGQGLQFLFEYFSETQRNKGNFPGRFSGRQFSNSRSEMNVSTLELGDSALYLCASSLGPRDGYTFGSGTRLTVV.

CDR3 nucleotide sequence: TGTGCCAGCAGCGTAGTGGCTAGCGGGACGAATGAGCAGTTCTTC. Amino acids: CASSVVASGTNEQFF. The genes are TRBV9 and TRBJ2-1; 9 bases are a match to TRBD2. Germline V CDR1 and CDR2: SGDLS, YYNGEE. Unmatched junction bases numbered 5, after V lost 0 bases and J lost 7 bases. This CDR3 is 15 amino acids long.

This chain joins TRBV27 and TRBJ2-7; 9 bases are shared with TRBD2. Germline V gene sequence: CDR1 MNHEY, CDR2 SMNVEV (reference sequence). The V segment lost 7 bases and the J segment 5 bases; nucleotides outside the gene matches: 6. The CDR3 length is 13 residues. The CDR3 nucleotides are TGTGCCAGCACAGGCGGGAGGGCCAACGAGCAGTACTTC. Translation gives CASTGGRANEQYF.

This rearrangement joins TRBV7-8 to TRBJ2-7, with TRBD1 matching 10 bases. This CDR3 has 17 amino acids. CDR1 is SGHVS, CDR2 FQNEAQ, per germline. Trimming removed 5 bases from V and 1 base from J; junction bases left unmatched: 11. Here the CDR3 DNA reads TGTGCCAGCAGCCCTCTCACGGGGACAGGGGTGTCCTACGAGCAGTACTTC. Encoded protein: CASSPLTGTGVSYEQYF.

The chain combines TRBV6-1 with TRBJ1-1; no clear D. CDR3 size: 13 residues. V was trimmed by 7 bases and J by 4 bases, leaving 13 bases between them. Germline CDR1 reads MNHNS; CDR2 reads SASEGT. The chain's CDR3 is CASTVLEGTEAFF. CDR3 DNA sequence: TGTGCCAGCACGGTCCTCGAAGGCACTGAAGCTTTCTTT.

As DNA, the CDR3 is TGTGCCAGCAGCTTGGCTAACCGGGATGGGGCTGAAGCTTTCTTT. Translating gives CASSLANRDGAEAFF. This chain uses TRBV5-4 with TRBJ1-1; D unresolved. There are 15 residues in the CDR3. V lost 0 bases to trimming and J lost 6 bases, with 15 bases between them. Looked up from germline, CDR1 is SGHNT and CDR2 is YYREEE (reference sequence).